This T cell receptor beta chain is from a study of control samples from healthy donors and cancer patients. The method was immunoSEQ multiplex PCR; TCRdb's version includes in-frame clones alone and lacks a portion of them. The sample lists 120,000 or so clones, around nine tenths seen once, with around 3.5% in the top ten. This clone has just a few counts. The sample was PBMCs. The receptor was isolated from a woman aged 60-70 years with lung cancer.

CDR3 sequence (DNA): TGTGCCTGGAGTGCCCGTAAACCGGTGGCAAGCACAGATACGCAGTATTTT. Translated: CAWSARKPVASTDTQYF. The chain uses TRBV30 and TRBJ2-3; D not resolved. The germline CDR1 and CDR2 sequences are GTSNPN and SVGIG (reference sequence). The length of the CDR3 is 17 residues. V shed 1 base and J shed 0 bases, with 17 bases lying between them.